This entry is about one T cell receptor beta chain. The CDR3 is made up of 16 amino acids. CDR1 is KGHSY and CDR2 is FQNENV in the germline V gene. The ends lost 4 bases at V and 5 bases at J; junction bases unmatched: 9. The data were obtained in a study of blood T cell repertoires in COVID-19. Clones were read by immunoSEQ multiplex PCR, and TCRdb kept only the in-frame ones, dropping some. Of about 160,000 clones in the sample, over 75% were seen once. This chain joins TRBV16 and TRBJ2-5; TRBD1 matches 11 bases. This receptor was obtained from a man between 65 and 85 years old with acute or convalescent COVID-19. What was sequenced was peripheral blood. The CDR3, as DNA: TGTGCCAGCAGCCCTACCGGACAGGGGGCACGGGAGACCCAGTACTTC. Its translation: CASSPTGQGARETQYF.